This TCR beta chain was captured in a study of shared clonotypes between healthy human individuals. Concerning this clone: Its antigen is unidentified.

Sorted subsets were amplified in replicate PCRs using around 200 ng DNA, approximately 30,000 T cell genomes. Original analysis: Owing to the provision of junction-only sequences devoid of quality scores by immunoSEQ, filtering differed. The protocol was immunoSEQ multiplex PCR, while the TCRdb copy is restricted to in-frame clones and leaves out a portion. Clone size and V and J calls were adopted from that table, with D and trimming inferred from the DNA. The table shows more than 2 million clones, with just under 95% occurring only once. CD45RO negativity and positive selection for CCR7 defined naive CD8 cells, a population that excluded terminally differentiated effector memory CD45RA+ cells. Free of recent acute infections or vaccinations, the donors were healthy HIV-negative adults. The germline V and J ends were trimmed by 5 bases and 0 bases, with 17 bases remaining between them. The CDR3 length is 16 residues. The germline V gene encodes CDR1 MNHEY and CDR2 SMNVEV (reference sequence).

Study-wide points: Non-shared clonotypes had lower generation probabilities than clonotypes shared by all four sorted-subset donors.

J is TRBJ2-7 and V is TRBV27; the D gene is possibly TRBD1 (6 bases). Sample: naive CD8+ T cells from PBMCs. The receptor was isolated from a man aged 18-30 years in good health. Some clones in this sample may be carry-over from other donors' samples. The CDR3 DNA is TGTGCCAGCAGTCCATCGACAGGTCCTAGCTCCTACGAGCAGTACTTC. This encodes CASSPSTGPSSYEQYF.